Listed here are 21 T cell receptor beta chains from one sample, sequenced in a study of blood T cell repertoires in COVID-19 (dated by TCRdb to the early 2020s). The library relied on the immunoSEQ multiplex PCR assay. Entries here come from immuneACCESS through TCRdb and include only in-frame sequences with V and J called. Some clones fail to appear in such tables; in the studies checked, an unresolved V gene covers under half of the shortfall, and the cause of the remainder is unknown. Here the sample has fewer than 200,000 clones; over 75% occur a single time. The ten largest clones add up to roughly 28% of the sample. What was sequenced was peripheral blood. Receptor source: a woman in her 70s with acute or convalescent COVID-19.

The chain carries TRBV5-6 and TRBJ1-5; 9 nucleotides align to TRBD1. Trimming cost V 4 bases and J 4 bases; bases outside gene matches: 6. Germline V gives CDR1 SGHDT, CDR2 YYEEEE. The CDR3 is 15 residues long. CDR3 amino acids: CASSRGQGNNQPQHF. DNA of the CDR3: TGTGCCAGCAGCCGGGGACAGGGAAATAATCAGCCCCAGCATTTT. Filled out from reference TRBV5-6 and TRBJ1-5, the complete variable domain reads DAGVTQSPTHLIKTRGQQVTLRCSPKSGHDTVSWYQQALGQGPQFIFQYYEEEERQRGNFPDRFSGHQFPNYSSELNVNALLLGDSALYLCASSRGQGNNQPQHFGDGTRLSIL.

The gene calls are TRBV28 and TRBJ2-7, with 10 bases that match TRBD2. This CDR3 has 14 residues. Germline V CDR1 and CDR2: MDHEN, SYDVKM. Germline trimming cut 6 bases from V and 4 bases from J; bases unmatched to any gene: 6. The CDR3: CASSDPGLAYEQYF. CDR3 coding DNA: TGTGCCAGCAGCGACCCGGGACTAGCGTACGAGCAGTACTTC.

This clone occurred once. Distinct nucleotide sequences in the sample also encode this CDR3. The genes are TRBV12-3 or TRBV12-4 and TRBJ2-7, with D unclear. V gave up 2 bases and J gave up 5 bases, with 10 bases separating them. The CDR3 length is 13 residues. The chain's CDR3 is CASSLRGGDEQYF. CDR3 nucleotide sequence: TGTGCCAGCAGTTTACGTGGCGGCGACGAGCAGTACTTC.

The rearrangement links TRBV15 to TRBJ2-1; D ambiguous. Trimming left V 0 bases short and J 2 bases short, with 11 bases between. Germline V gives CDR1 LNHNV, CDR2 YYDKDF (reference sequence). This CDR3 has 16 amino acids. The CDR3 loop reads CATSREGVTPYNEQFF. CDR3 coding DNA: TGTGCCACCAGCAGAGAGGGCGTTACACCCTACAATGAGCAGTTCTTC. The variable domain in full, completed from reference TRBV15 and TRBJ2-1, reads DAMVIQNPRYQVTQFGKPVTLSCSQTLNHNVMYWYQQKSSQAPKLLFHYYDKDFNNEADTPDNFQSRRPNTSFCFLDIRSPGLGDTAMYLCATSREGVTPYNEQFFGPGTRLTVL.

The V call is TRBV24-1, the J call TRBJ2-3; maybe TRBD1 (6 bases). The length of the CDR3 is 15 residues. Germline CDR1 KGHDR, CDR2 SFDVKD. Trimming cost V 4 bases and J 1 base, with 11 bases left between them. In DNA form, the CDR3 reads TGTGCCACCAGTGAATTGAAGGGGGGCACAGATACGCAGTATTTT. Translating gives CATSELKGGTDTQYF.

The chain uses TRBV2 and TRBJ2-3; TRBD2 might be the D (5 bases). In germline, CDR1 is SNHLY, CDR2 FYNNEI. With 7 bases removed from V and 0 bases from J, the gap between germline ends came to 11 bases. This CDR3 has 14 residues. The CDR3 is CASKVAPSTDTQYF. The CDR3 DNA reads TGTGCCAGCAAGGTAGCGCCTAGCACAGATACGCAGTATTTT.

The table lists this clone with a few counts. The rearrangement uses TRBV19 and TRBJ2-1; 9 bases match TRBD2. V lost 5 bases, J lost 8 bases, and 13 bases stayed unmatched. Germline assignment: CDR1 LNHDA and CDR2 SQIVND (reference sequence). This CDR3 has 16 residues. CDR3 in amino acids: CASSPDLGLASDEQFF. CDR3 nucleotides: TGTGCCAGTAGTCCCGATTTAGGACTAGCGAGCGATGAGCAGTTCTTC.

J is TRBJ2-5 and V is TRBV29-1, with 10 bases matching TRBD2. This CDR3 contains 14 residues. J lost 4 bases, V lost 4 bases, and 6 bases had no gene match. Germline CDR1 reads SQVTM; CDR2 reads ANQGSEA. The CDR3 DNA reads TGCAGCGTTGCCCGAGCGGGAGGGGGAGAGACCCAGTACTTC. It codes for CSVARAGGGETQYF. The full variable domain, completed using reference TRBV29-1 and TRBJ2-5, is SAVISQKPSRDICQRGTSLTIQCQVDSQVTMMFWYRQQPGQSLTLIATANQGSEATYESGFVIDKFPISRPNLTFSTLTVSNMSPEDSSIYLCSVARAGGGETQYFGPGTRLLVL.

Only one count was recorded for this clone. The chain joins TRBV5-1 to TRBJ2-3; 9 nucleotides line up with TRBD2. Germline assignment: CDR1 SGHRS and CDR2 YFSETQ. The CDR3 has 16 amino acids. Trimming at V came to 4 bases and at J to 5 bases, leaving 11 bases not matched to a gene. CDR3 nucleotide sequence: TGCGCCAGCAGCATCAATCTAGCGGGAAGGCAAGATACGCAGTATTTT. Its protein product is CASSINLAGRQDTQYF.

The V call is TRBV7-2, the J call TRBJ2-7, with TRBD2 identical over 7 bases. Trimming cost V 1 base and J 1 base; bases outside gene matches: 16. Germline V gene sequence: CDR1 SGHTA, CDR2 FQGNSA. The CDR3 loop spans 19 amino acids. The CDR3 DNA reads TGTGCCAGCAGCTTAGGGGGGGGTAGCGGATCCGTGCTATCCTACGAGCAGTACTTC. This sequence encodes CASSLGGGSGSVLSYEQYF.

This clone was counted once. The chain links TRBV19 to TRBJ2-5; weak D call: TRBD1 (6 bases). In germline, CDR1 is LNHDA, CDR2 SQIVND (reference sequence). Trimming stripped 6 bases from V and 4 bases from J, with 18 bases between. CDR3 length: 15 residues. CDR3 nucleotides: TGTGCCAGTAGGACGGGACAAGCAGTGGGAGAGACCCAGTACTTC. This codes for CASRTGQAVGETQYF.

The chain recombines TRBV20-1 with TRBJ1-4; D remains ambiguous. The CDR3 totals 16 residues. Germline loops: CDR1 DFQATT, CDR2 SNEGSKA (reference sequence). Trimming took off 3 bases at V and 7 bases at J, with 21 bases between the two ends. CDR3 region: CSASIRDPREGEKLFF. The CDR3 DNA follows: TGCAGTGCTAGTATACGCGACCCAAGGGAGGGTGAAAAACTGTTTTTT.

The genes are TRBV7-8 and TRBJ2-4, with 8 nucleotides matching TRBD2. V dropped 2 bases and J dropped 9; count of bases not matched to a gene: 6. Germline assignment: CDR1 SGHVS and CDR2 FQNEAQ. The CDR3 loop spans 14 amino acids. The DNA for the CDR3 is TGTGCCAGCAGCTTAACAACCGGGACTAGCATTCAGTACTTC. It is translated as CASSLTTGTSIQYF.

The rearrangement uses TRBV7-8 and TRBJ2-1, with TRBD2 matching over 7 bases. CDR1 is SGHVS and CDR2 is FQNEAQ in the germline V gene. CDR3 length: 17 residues. Trimming removed 2 bases from V and 5 bases from J; junction bases left unmatched: 12. For the CDR3, the DNA is TGTGCCAGCAGCTTATCCAGGGTCGGACTAGGAAACAATGAGCAGTTCTTC. Residues: CASSLSRVGLGNNEQFF.

The chain has TRBV19 and TRBJ1-4; D possibly corresponds to TRBD1 (6 bases). CDR1 LNHDA and CDR2 SQIVND come from the germline V gene (reference sequence). This CDR3 comprises 14 residues. Trimming took off 5 bases at V and 7 bases at J, with 14 bases between the two ends. The CDR3 DNA sequence: TGTGCCAGTAGTCTCCTCTACAGGGCTGAAAAACTGTTTTTT. Protein sequence: CASSLLYRAEKLFF.

This clone was observed once. This chain uses TRBV5-1 with TRBJ2-2; TRBD2 is a possible D gene (6 bases). This CDR3 spans 14 amino acids. The V gene's germline CDR1 is SGHRS and CDR2 YFSETQ. V dropped 0 bases and J dropped 5 bases, with 8 bases sitting between them. This chain's CDR3 is CASSLGGDTGELFF. The CDR3 coding sequence is TGCGCCAGCAGCTTGGGCGGGGATACCGGGGAGCTGTTTTTT.

This sequence joins TRBV19 and TRBJ2-5; 7 bases match TRBD1. Germline V gene sequence: CDR1 LNHDA, CDR2 SQIVND (reference sequence). J gave up 5 bases and V 5 bases, and 14 bases lay outside the gene matches. The length of the CDR3 is 16 residues. The CDR3 reads CASSPYRQGDGETQYF. The CDR3 DNA sequence: TGTGCCAGTAGTCCCTACAGACAGGGAGACGGCGAGACCCAGTACTTC. The full variable domain, in which reference TRBV19 and TRBJ2-5 provide the parts outside the CDR3, is DGGITQSPKYLFRKEGQNVTLSCEQNLNHDAMYWYRQDPGQGLRLIYYSQIVNDFQKGDIAEGYSVSREKKESFPLTVTSAQKNPTAFYLCASSPYRQGDGETQYFGPGTRLLVL.

The chain carries TRBV24-1 and TRBJ2-3, with D perhaps TRBD2 (5 bases). CDR1 KGHDR and CDR2 SFDVKD come from the germline V gene. The germline V and J ends were trimmed by 4 bases and 11 bases, with 27 bases remaining between them. The CDR3 is 17 residues long. The CDR3 DNA follows: TGTGCCACCAGTGACCGTGAGGTGGGAGAATTGGGGATCGGGCAGTATTTT. Its protein is CATSDREVGELGIGQYF.

The chain is built from TRBV5-6 and TRBJ1-2; D may be TRBD1 (5 bases). The CDR3 extends over 14 amino acids. Germline V gene lookup returns CDR1 SGHDT and CDR2 YYEEEE. Trimming removed 4 bases at V and 0 bases at J, with 10 bases between. CDR3 protein: CASSRGSTNYGYTF. CDR3 bases: TGTGCCAGCAGCCGGGGGAGTACTAACTATGGCTACACCTTC.

The chain combines TRBV24-1 with TRBJ1-5; TRBD1 matches 8 bases. Per germline, CDR1 KGHDR and CDR2 SFDVKD. Germline trimming cut 4 bases from V and 6 bases from J; bases unmatched to any gene: 4. CDR3 length: 14 amino acids. CDR3 amino acids: CATSETGGSQPQHF. As DNA, the CDR3 is TGTGCCACCAGTGAAACAGGGGGTTCTCAGCCCCAGCATTTT.

This chain uses TRBV29-1 with TRBJ2-5, with D possibly being TRBD2 (5 bases). Germline CDR1 is SQVTM and CDR2 is ANQGSEA. V was shortened by 4 bases and J by 5 bases, with 11 bases between the two germline ends. This CDR3 is built from 12 residues. CDR3 loop: CSVADGGETQYF. CDR3 coding DNA: TGCAGCGTTGCGGACGGCGGGGAGACCCAGTACTTC.